The next 8 T cell receptor beta chains were all read from a single sample in a study of cytomegalovirus exposure and HLA in healthy donors. Using immunoSEQ multiplex PCR, the repertoire was profiled, and TCRdb retains in-frame clones only, with some absent. The sample yields 120,000 to 150,000 clones, 87% seen once. Sample: PBMCs. These TCRs come from a man aged 18-30 years in good health and CMV-seropositive.

The CDR3 bases are TGCGCCAGCAGCCCTGAAGGGGGGGCGATGGCCGGGGAGCTGTTTTTT. It specifies CASSPEGGAMAGELFF. The gene calls are TRBV4-1 and TRBJ2-2, with D possibly being TRBD2 (7 bases). The CDR3 has 16 amino acids. The V and J ends lost 4 bases and 6 bases respectively, with 18 bases between them. The germline V gene encodes CDR1 MGHRA and CDR2 YSYEKL.

This sequence joins TRBV28 and TRBJ2-2; weak D call: TRBD2 (6 bases). CDR3 length: 15 residues. CDR1 and CDR2 (germline): MDHEN, SYDVKM. The V and J ends lost 6 bases and 1 base respectively, with 12 bases between them. DNA of the CDR3: TGTGCCAGCAGAGCCGGGACTTTGAACACCGGGGAGCTGTTTTTT. Translated: CASRAGTLNTGELFF.

The chain carries TRBV4-1 and TRBJ2-7, with 7 positions matching TRBD1. This CDR3 is 20 amino acids long. Per germline, CDR1 MGHRA and CDR2 YSYEKL. V shed 5 bases and J 0 bases; nucleotides not matched to a gene: 22. The CDR3 is CASSYRHSPPGQRNSYEQYF. As DNA, the CDR3 is TGCGCCAGCAGCTATAGACATTCCCCTCCGGGACAGCGAAACTCCTACGAGCAGTACTTC.

V and J are TRBV28 and TRBJ2-7; 9 bases map to TRBD2. The length of the CDR3 is 14 residues. The V and J ends lost 6 bases and 4 bases, in that order; junction bases with no gene match: 7. CDR1 MDHEN and CDR2 SYDVKM come from the germline V gene. For the CDR3, the DNA is TGTGCCAGCAGAGAGCTAGCGGGGACATACGAGCAGTACTTC. Amino acid sequence: CASRELAGTYEQYF. The full variable domain, rest sourced from reference TRBV28 and TRBJ2-7, is DVKVTQSSRYLVKRTGEKVFLECVQDMDHENMFWYRQDPGLGLRLIYFSYDVKMKEKGDIPEGYSVSREKKERFSLILESASTNQTSMYLCASRELAGTYEQYFGPGTRLTVT.

This clone was found a few times. CDR3 residues: CAWSVPGTGIQPQHF. The CDR3 DNA follows: TGTGCCTGGAGTGTACCCGGGACAGGGATTCAGCCCCAGCATTTT. V gene TRBV30 combines with J gene TRBJ1-5, with 9 bases aligning to TRBD1. Germline values: CDR1 GTSNPN, CDR2 SVGIG (reference sequence). The V segment lost 0 bases and the J segment 6 bases; nucleotides outside the gene matches: 6. The CDR3 contains 15 residues.

This chain joins TRBV6-1 and TRBJ2-7, with D possibly matching TRBD1 (6 bases). CDR1 is MNHNS, CDR2 SASEGT, per germline. The CDR3 spans 14 residues. V shed 1 base and J shed 5 bases, with 12 bases lying between them. CDR3 in amino acids: CASSEDTGSNEQYF. CDR3 sequence (DNA): TGTGCCAGCAGTGAAGACACAGGGTCTAACGAGCAGTACTTC.

The chain employs TRBV6-1 and TRBJ1-1, with unresolved D. The V end was cut by 2 bases, the J end by 1 base, with 8 bases between. The CDR3 consists of 14 residues. Germline V gene sequence: CDR1 MNHNS, CDR2 SASEGT. DNA of the CDR3: TGTGCCAGCAGTGAAATAACAGAGAACACTGAAGCTTTCTTT. This gives the protein CASSEITENTEAFF.

This CDR3 reads CASRSGTSVTYEQYF. CDR3 nucleotide sequence: TGTGCCAGCAGGTCCGGGACTAGCGTGACCTACGAGCAGTACTTC. The chain joins TRBV7-9 to TRBJ2-7; 10 bases line up with TRBD2. This CDR3 contains 15 residues. Germline CDR1 is SEHNR and CDR2 is FQNEAQ (reference sequence). V was clipped by 6 bases and J by 2 bases; unmatched bases: 7.